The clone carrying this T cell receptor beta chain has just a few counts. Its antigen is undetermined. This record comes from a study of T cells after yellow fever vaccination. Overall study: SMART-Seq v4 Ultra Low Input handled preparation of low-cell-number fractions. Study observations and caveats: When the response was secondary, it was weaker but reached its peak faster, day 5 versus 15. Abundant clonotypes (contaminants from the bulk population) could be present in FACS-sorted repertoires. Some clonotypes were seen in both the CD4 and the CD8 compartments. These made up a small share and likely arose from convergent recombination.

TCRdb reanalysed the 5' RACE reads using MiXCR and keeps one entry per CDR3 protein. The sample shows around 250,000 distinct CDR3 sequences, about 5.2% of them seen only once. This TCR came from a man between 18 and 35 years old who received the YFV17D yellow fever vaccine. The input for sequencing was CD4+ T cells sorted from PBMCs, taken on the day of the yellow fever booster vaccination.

CDR3 nucleotides: TGCGCCAGCAGCTTGAAGACAGGGACGTCTGGAAACACCATATATTTT. It encodes CASSLKTGTSGNTIYF. The chain combines TRBV5-1 with TRBJ1-3; 7 nucleotides agree with TRBD1. The length of the CDR3 is 16 residues. Trimming removed 1 base from V and 1 base from J; junction bases left unmatched: 5. From germline, CDR1 is SGHRS and CDR2 YFSETQ.